This T cell receptor beta chain was obtained from a study of beta chain features in type 1 diabetes. V was pared by 4 bases and J by 2 bases, with 4 bases of the junction left unmatched. This CDR3 has 15 amino acids. Germline V lookup: CDR1 SGDLS, CDR2 YYNGEE. Isolated RNA was reverse transcribed in full, so expressed TCRB transcripts were sequenced. Data came from immunoSEQ multiplex PCR; TCRdb stores just in-frame clones and leaves some out. The table lists about 210,000 clones, roughly 11% of them singletons. The clonotype comes from a man aged 18 to 29 in good health. The sequenced material came from central memory CD4+ T cells from blood. This rearrangement joins TRBV9 to TRBJ2-3; 10 nucleotides agree with TRBD2. In DNA, the CDR3 is TGTGCCAGCAGCCGGACTAGCGGAATCACAGATACGCAGTATTTT. It yields the protein CASSRTSGITDTQYF.